Each of the 24 T cell receptor beta chains below was sequenced from the same sample in a study of beta chain features in type 1 diabetes. Expressed TCRB transcripts got sequenced, as all isolated RNA was reverse transcribed. Data came from immunoSEQ multiplex PCR; TCRdb stores just in-frame clones and leaves some out. The sample lists some 150,000 clones; 8.5% to 10% were seen once. The study's findings and limits: Among patients with Type 1 diabetes, TCRB CDR3s were moderately but significantly shorter in every one of the four CD4+ subsets.

No cognate antigen is known for these TCRs. The sample consisted of central memory CD4+ T cells from blood. The receptors come from a woman in her 30s with type 1 diabetes.

This clone appeared a few times. This chain links TRBV7-3 with TRBJ2-1, with 8 bases lining up with TRBD2. The CDR3 is 13 amino acids. V shed 3 bases and J 12 bases; nucleotides not matched to a gene: 7. Looked up from germline, CDR1 is SGHTA and CDR2 is FQGTGA. Here the CDR3 DNA reads TGTGCCAGCAGCTTTAGCCGGGGGGGAGGGCAGTTCTTC. This codes for CASSFSRGGGQFF.

This clone was recorded a few times. The chain combines TRBV6-5 with TRBJ1-1; D possibly corresponds to TRBD1 (5 bases). Trimming shortened V by 0 bases and J by 3 bases, and 11 bases separated the two germline ends. Germline lookup yields CDR1 MNHEY and CDR2 SVGAGI. This CDR3 contains 15 residues. The CDR3: CASSYSSRRDTEAFF. In nucleotides, the CDR3 is TGTGCCAGCAGTTACTCCTCACGCAGGGACACTGAAGCTTTCTTT.

This clone was counted ten times or more. The chain recombines TRBV28 with TRBJ2-7; 10 bases line up with TRBD2. The germline V gene encodes CDR1 MDHEN and CDR2 SYDVKM. This CDR3 contains 14 residues. The V gene end was trimmed by 7 bases and the J gene end by 1 base; junction bases not matched to a gene: 4. DNA of the CDR3: TGTGCCAGCATAGGGACTAGCGCTTCCTACGAGCAGTACTTC. This codes for CASIGTSASYEQYF.

The chain uses TRBV14 and TRBJ2-2; 9 bases line up with TRBD1. Trimming took 5 bases from V and 7 from J; bases not matched to a gene: 5. The CDR3 covers 14 residues. Germline V CDR1 and CDR2: SGHDN, FVKESK. The DNA of the CDR3 is TGTGCCAGCAGCTACGACAGGGGGTTCGGGGAGCTGTTTTTT. Its translation is CASSYDRGFGELFF.

The chain employs TRBV4-3 and TRBJ2-2; 7 bases fit TRBD1. This CDR3 has 14 residues. V was clipped by 6 bases and J by 8 bases; unmatched bases: 9. Looked up from germline, CDR1 is LGHNA and CDR2 is YSLEER. CDR3 amino acids: CASRRDSAKGELFF. The CDR3 DNA is TGCGCCAGCAGACGGGACAGCGCTAAAGGGGAGCTGTTTTTT.

This clone was seen a few times. The chain is built from TRBV19 and TRBJ2-1; 12 nucleotides align to TRBD2. V gave up 4 bases and J gave up 4 bases; unmatched junction bases: 5. This CDR3 comprises 16 residues. Germline V lookup: CDR1 LNHDA, CDR2 SQIVND (reference sequence). This CDR3 is CASSSYGTSGYNEQFF. The CDR3, as DNA: TGTGCCAGTAGTAGTTACGGGACTAGCGGGTACAATGAGCAGTTCTTC.

This clone was seen a few times. The chain couples TRBV6-4 to TRBJ2-5, with TRBD2 as a possible D gene (5 bases). Trimming removed 5 bases at V and 4 bases at J, with 14 bases between. The CDR3 runs 14 residues. The germline CDR1 and CDR2 sequences are MRHNA and SNTAGT. CDR3 DNA: TGTGCCAGCAGTTTAGTCGGGGTCCCAGAGACCCAGTACTTC. Its translation: CASSLVGVPETQYF.

The V call is TRBV5-1, the J call TRBJ2-7, with 8 bases identical to TRBD2. The CDR3 is 14 amino acids. Trimming cost V 4 bases and J 0 bases; bases outside gene matches: 3. From germline, CDR1 is SGHRS and CDR2 YFSETQ. The CDR3 loop reads CASSRGGSSYEQYF. CDR3 nucleotides: TGCGCCAGCAGCCGGGGGGGTAGCTCCTACGAGCAGTACTTC. The whole variable domain, filled in from reference TRBV5-1 and TRBJ2-7, reads KAGVTQTPRYLIKTRGQQVTLSCSPISGHRSVSWYQQTPGQGLQFLFEYFSETQRNKGNFPGRFSGRQFSNSRSEMNVSTLELGDSALYLCASSRGGSSYEQYFGPGTRLTVT.

In its sample, this clone was seen many times. The V call is TRBV30, the J call TRBJ2-7; D might be TRBD1 (6 bases). V lost 2 bases, J lost 3 bases, and 8 bases lay in between. CDR1 and CDR2 (germline): GTSNPN, SVGIG (reference sequence). The length of the CDR3 is 12 residues. This CDR3 reads CAWSTQGYEQYF. The CDR3 nucleotides are TGTGCCTGGAGTACACAGGGCTACGAGCAGTACTTC.

This clone showed up just a few times. The chain joins TRBV4-2 to TRBJ2-1; TRBD2 aligns across 7 bases. The length of the CDR3 is 15 residues. The V gene end was trimmed by 4 bases and the J gene end by 7 bases; junction bases not matched to a gene: 10. Germline CDR1 is LGHNA and CDR2 is YNFKEQ. The CDR3 DNA reads TGTGCCAGCAGCCCGCCCGGACTAGATACGAATGAGCAGTTCTTC. Translated, it gives CASSPPGLDTNEQFF.

This clone was counted between two and nine times. The chain carries TRBV5-4 and TRBJ2-1; a possible D gene is TRBD2 (6 bases). The CDR3 is 14 amino acids. The germline V gene has CDR1 SGHNT and CDR2 YYREEE (reference sequence). V lost 3 bases to trimming and J lost 6 bases, with 13 bases between them. The CDR3 region has the DNA TGTGCCAGCAGCTCGACGGGAGACACCAATGAGCAGTTCTTC. The encoded protein is CASSSTGDTNEQFF.

The rearrangement uses TRBV4-1 and TRBJ1-1; D is possibly TRBD1 (5 bases). CDR3 length: 17 residues. Trimming took 7 bases from V and 2 from J, leaving 23 bases between them. CDR1 and CDR2 (germline): MGHRA, YSYEKL. CDR3 nucleotides: TGCGCCAGCATGAAGGGGCGGTACTCTGCAGCCAACACTGAAGCTTTCTTT. Encoded protein: CASMKGRYSAANTEAFF.

This clone was seen a handful of times. This chain uses TRBV2 with TRBJ1-1; a possible D gene is TRBD1 (5 bases). V lost 6 bases and J lost 7, with 12 bases in between. This CDR3 has 12 amino acids. CDR1 and CDR2 (germline): SNHLY, FYNNEI. For the CDR3, the DNA is TGTGCCAGCAGAGATGACGGACATGAAGCTTTCTTT. This translates into CASRDDGHEAFF. The full variable domain, with the rest looked up from reference TRBV2 and TRBJ1-1, is EPEVTQTPSHQVTQMGQEVILRCVPISNHLYFYWYRQILGQKVEFLVSFYNNEISEKSEIFDDQFSVERPDGSNFTLKIRSTKLEDSAMYFCASRDDGHEAFFGQGTRLTVV.

This rearrangement joins TRBV18 to TRBJ2-3; 8 bases line up with TRBD2. CDR1 is KGHSH and CDR2 is LQKENI in the germline V gene. V lost 0 bases, J lost 4 bases, and 6 bases stayed unmatched. The CDR3 has 16 residues. In DNA, the CDR3 is TGTGCCAGCTCACCACCTACCGGGAGGGGAGCAGATACGCAGTATTTT. It specifies CASSPPTGRGADTQYF.

V gene TRBV29-1 combines with J gene TRBJ2-3; D ambiguous. V dropped 4 bases and J dropped 4 bases, with 15 bases sitting between them. This CDR3 comprises 14 residues. Per the germline V gene, CDR1 is SQVTM and CDR2 is ANQGSEA. In nucleotides, the CDR3 is TGCAGCGTTGGAGGAGTAATTTGGTCAGATACGCAGTATTTT. This translates into CSVGGVIWSDTQYF.

The rearrangement joins TRBV7-9 to TRBJ2-2; D unresolved. Per the germline V gene, CDR1 is SEHNR and CDR2 is FQNEAQ (reference sequence). V shed 5 bases and J shed 3 bases, with 13 bases lying between them. This CDR3 has 15 amino acids. The CDR3 here is CASSHPGWYTGELFF. For the CDR3, the DNA is TGTGCCAGCAGCCACCCCGGGTGGTACACCGGGGAGCTGTTTTTT.

This clone appeared a few times. The chain couples TRBV19 to TRBJ2-5, with D possibly matching TRBD2 (6 bases). V was cut by 3 bases and J by 1 base, with 18 bases left in between. The CDR3 length is 17 residues. Looked up from germline, CDR1 is LNHDA and CDR2 is SQIVND (reference sequence). The DNA for the CDR3 is TGTGCCAGTAGTATCCTCCAGGACTATCTAAGCCAAGAGACCCAGTACTTC. Its protein is CASSILQDYLSQETQYF.

This clone was seen only a few times. This chain links TRBV28 with TRBJ1-2, with D tentatively TRBD1 (6 bases). V was pared by 6 bases and J by 9 bases, with 17 bases between. There are 13 residues in the CDR3. From germline, CDR1 is MDHEN and CDR2 SYDVKM. The DNA of the CDR3 is TGTGCCAGCAGCCTAAACCTACAGGGAAGCTACACCTTC. Protein sequence: CASSLNLQGSYTF.

This clone has just a few counts. The chain couples TRBV29-1 to TRBJ1-5; the D gene is possibly TRBD1 (6 bases). This CDR3 spans 13 amino acids. V lost 6 bases, J lost 1 base, and 10 bases lay in between. Per the germline V gene, CDR1 is SQVTM and CDR2 is ANQGSEA. CDR3 sequence (DNA): TGCAGCGTCCAAGGACAGAGCAATCAGCCCCAGCATTTT. Residues: CSVQGQSNQPQHF. Based on the CDR3 plus reference TRBV29-1 and TRBJ1-5, the full variable domain is SAVISQKPSRDICQRGTSLTIQCQVDSQVTMMFWYRQQPGQSLTLIATANQGSEATYESGFVIDKFPISRPNLTFSTLTVSNMSPEDSSIYLCSVQGQSNQPQHFGDGTRLSIL.

The chain recombines TRBV7-6 with TRBJ2-1; tentatively, D is TRBD2 (5 bases). The V gene lost 1 base and the J gene lost 0 bases, with 13 bases spanning the gap. Germline V gives CDR1 SGHVS, CDR2 FNYEAQ. The CDR3 runs 17 residues. The CDR3, as DNA: TGTGCCAGCAGCTTAGTTGTAGCGACTGACTCCTACAATGAGCAGTTCTTC. This encodes CASSLVVATDSYNEQFF.

This clone was found a few times. The chain joins TRBV11-2 to TRBJ2-1; 7 nucleotides agree with TRBD2. The length of the CDR3 is 15 residues. CDR1 SGHAT and CDR2 FQNNGV come from the germline V gene. V shed 2 bases and J 7 bases; nucleotides not matched to a gene: 8. In DNA form, the CDR3 reads TGTGCCAGCAGCTTATTTCTTGGGGGGGGAAATGAGCAGTTCTTC. Protein: CASSLFLGGGNEQFF.

This clone was seen only a few times. The rearrangement uses TRBV30 and TRBJ1-1; 7 bases fit TRBD1. The ends lost 4 bases at V and 12 bases at J; junction bases unmatched: 14. Germline V gene lookup returns CDR1 GTSNPN and CDR2 SVGIG (reference sequence). This CDR3 has 13 amino acids. CDR3 nucleotides: TGTGCCTGGACGGGGAAAGGGGGCGAAAGAACTTTCTTT. Its translation: CAWTGKGGERTFF. Full variable domain (outside the CDR3, taken from reference TRBV30 and TRBJ1-1): SQTIHQWPATLVQPVGSPLSLECTVEGTSNPNLYWYRQAAGRGLQLLFYSVGIGQISSEVPQNLSASRPQDRQFILSSKKLLLSDSGFYLCAWTGKGGERTFFGQGTRLTVV.

The chain joins TRBV6-1 to TRBJ1-5; no clear D gene. The germline V gene encodes CDR1 MNHNS and CDR2 SASEGT. The CDR3 loop spans 17 amino acids. V was pared by 3 bases and J by 0 bases, with 15 bases between. CDR3 sequence (DNA): TGTGCCAGCAGTGACTGGCGGAACAATTATAGCAATCAGCCCCAGCATTTT. Its protein product is CASSDWRNNYSNQPQHF.

This clone was seen a few times. V is TRBV6-5 and J is TRBJ2-7, with TRBD1 matching over 7 bases. The CDR3 consists of 15 residues. Germline V gene sequence: CDR1 MNHEY, CDR2 SVGAGI. V shed 0 bases, J shed 4 bases, and the junction held 6 bases outside the gene matches. Here the CDR3 DNA reads TGTGCCAGCAGTTACTCAGGGACAGACTTTTACGAGCAGTACTTC. Its translation: CASSYSGTDFYEQYF.